Listed below are T cell receptor beta chains from one sample, sequenced in a study of T-cell reconstitution after alpha-beta-depleted transplantation in children. Each CDR3 protein gets one entry after TCRdb re-called the PCR reads with MiXCR. The sample contains 250,000 to 300,000 distinct CDR3 sequences, more than 8% of which appear only once. This material consisted of PBMCs from the stem cell graft donor, taken from the stem cell graft. All receptors come from a human donor who donated a stem cell graft to a child with SCID. CDR3s leave out the opening cysteine and the closing phenylalanine or tryptophan.

v_gene | len | CDR3aa
TRBV7-9 | 14 | ASSPLMSRDTGELF
TRBV9 | 11 | ASSVDLNSPLH
TRBV14 | 13 | ASSQARDPYNEQF
TRBV7-9 | 12 | ASSSTGGRNIQY
TRBV7-8 | 12 | ASSLGAEIGTQY
TRBV5-1 | 11 | ASSSWTEETQY
TRBV18 | 12 | ASSPPGQSETQY
TRBV5-4 | 10 | ASSGLGDTQY
TRBV7-8 | 11 | ASHQGSGNTIY
TRBV9 | 15 | ASSVEPLQGARIEQF
TRBV4-1 | 10 | ASSQAQNEQY
TRBV29-1 | 10 | SVALQDYGYT
TRBV2 | 12 | ASRDRAALHGYT
TRBV12-3/TRBV12-4 | 13 | ASSPGQSGYNEQF
TRBV27 | 11 | ASSVRGLGRAF
TRBV9 | 13 | ASSLAGALQETQY
TRBV3-1 | 13 | ASSQIHGFSNEQY
TRBV29-1 | 9 | SVGGGAEQY
TRBV2 | 12 | ASSEYGMNTEAF
TRBV11-3 | 11 | ASSPASDRGQY
TRBV6-1 | 13 | ASRFGTSGGTEQF
TRBV5-1 | 13 | ASSERDRGNTEAF
TRBV7-8 | 11 | ASSLVALGTQY
TRBV12-3/TRBV12-4 | 14 | ASSLARAQVGGELF
TRBV5-1 | 12 | ASSSTRNTGELF
TRBV12-3/TRBV12-4 | 18 | ASSLLPGLAGGQRKGEQF
TRBV18 | 13 | ASSPGHQLNTEAF
TRBV7-9 | 11 | ASSSTPSPEQF
TRBV7-9 | 13 | ASSFGTSNHNEQF
TRBV6-4 | 13 | ASSEVGAICNEQF
TRBV12-3/TRBV12-4 | 12 | ASSPGVDGAEAF
TRBV29-1 | 11 | SVESDRGYEQY
TRBV5-1 | 12 | ASSSTETYNEQF
TRBV5-1 | 12 | ASSLRQNTGELF
TRBV7-6 | 13 | ASSLISSYQETQY
TRBV5-1 | 11 | ASSLDTAETQY
TRBV5-1 | 13 | ASSPGQREFYEQY